A selection of T cell receptor beta chains follows, all from one sample in a study of beta chain features in type 1 diabetes. Libraries were prepared by immunoSEQ multiplex PCR; TCRdb keeps only in-frame clonotypes and omits some of them. The sample includes just over 150,000 clones, approximately 12% of them seen just once. Sequencing used central memory CD4+ T cells from blood. These receptors originate from a young man in good health. CDR3s include the opening cysteine and the closing phenylalanine or tryptophan. A D gene is named only where the DNA matches it firmly. Clone size is not always given. Where it is, it says once, few, many or a class for expanded clones.

cdr3_nt cdr3_aa clone_size v_call d_call j_call
TGTGCCAGCAGTCGGGTGGGGGGCGCAGAGACCCAGTACTTC CASSRVGGAETQYF . TRBV27 . TRBJ2-5
TGTGCCAGCAGCTTTAATCGAGCGGGGAATGAGCAGTTCTTC CASSFNRAGNEQFF few TRBV7-2 TRBD2 TRBJ2-1
TGCGCCAGCAGCTTGGTTAGCGGGGATGGTAACAATGAGCAGTTCTTC CASSLVSGDGNNEQFF few TRBV5-1 TRBD2 TRBJ2-1
TGTGCCAGTGGGGACTCTGGGGCCAACGTCCTGACTTTC CASGDSGANVLTF few TRBV28 . TRBJ2-6
TGTGCCAGCAGCCAAAATCAGGAAGCGGTAAACATTCAGTACTTC CASSQNQEAVNIQYF few TRBV9 . TRBJ2-4
TGTGCCAGCAGCCCCCAAGTCCGACGGGGAGCCGGGGAGCTGTTTTTT CASSPQVRRGAGELFF . TRBV9 . TRBJ2-2
TGTGCCAGCAGCGGGCCCTACGAGCAGTACTTC CASSGPYEQYF . TRBV25-1 . TRBJ2-7
TGTGCCAGCAGTAACCGTCGGGGGCACGGCTCTGAAGCTTTCTTT CASSNRRGHGSEAFF few TRBV28 . TRBJ1-1
TGTGCCAGCAGTTTATTGGCTAGTTTGACAGATACGCAGTATTTT CASSLLASLTDTQYF . TRBV27 . TRBJ2-3
TGCGCCAGTCGACAGCCAAACTATGGCTACACCTTC CASRQPNYGYTF few TRBV5-1 . TRBJ1-2
TGTGCCAGCAGGAGCGGGAGCACAGATACGCAGTATTTT CASRSGSTDTQYF . TRBV6-5 . TRBJ2-3
TGTGCCAGCTCACCAACAGGGGTCCGAGAAAAGACCCAGTACTTC CASSPTGVREKTQYF few TRBV18 TRBD1 TRBJ2-5
TGTGCCAGCAGCTTGTCGCAGGGGCTTCGGAACATTCAGTACTTC CASSLSQGLRNIQYF few TRBV5-4 . TRBJ2-4
TGTGCCATCAGTGAGCGGGGACTAGCGGACAATGAGCAGTTCTTC CAISERGLADNEQFF few TRBV10-3 TRBD2 TRBJ2-1
TGTGCCAGCAGCTACTGGGACAGTCGGAAAGATACGCAGTATTTT CASSYWDSRKDTQYF . TRBV7-9 TRBD1 TRBJ2-3
TGTGCCAGCAGCTCCTCTGGTACCACCTACGAGCAGTACTTC CASSSSGTTYEQYF many TRBV7-2 . TRBJ2-7
TGTGCCAGCAGCTCCACTAACACAGATACGCAGTATTTT CASSSTNTDTQYF . TRBV5-6 . TRBJ2-3
TGTGCCAGCAGCCGACAGGGAAACTACTATGGCTACACCTTC CASSRQGNYYGYTF . TRBV25-1 TRBD1 TRBJ1-2
TGTGCCAGCAAAACTGGGGCCAACGTCCTGACTTTC CASKTGANVLTF few TRBV5-6 . TRBJ2-6
TGCGCCAGCAGCCGTTTTAGCGGGGGGATTTACAATGAGCAGTTCTTC CASSRFSGGIYNEQFF few TRBV5-1 TRBD2 TRBJ2-1
TGTGCCAGCAGTTCTAGGAGCTACTATGGCTACACCTTC CASSSRSYYGYTF few TRBV6-1 . TRBJ1-2
TGCAGCGTTGATGCGACAGGGTCCTCTGGGGCCAACGTCCTGACTTTC CSVDATGSSGANVLTF . TRBV29-1 TRBD1 TRBJ2-6
TGCAGCGTTGGCCGGGGTCCTAATCAGCCCCAGCATTTT CSVGRGPNQPQHF . TRBV29-1 . TRBJ1-5
TGTGCCAGCAGCGTAGGGGTGTACAATGAGCAGTTCTTC CASSVGVYNEQFF many TRBV9 . TRBJ2-1
TGTGCCAGCAGCTTAGCCAGCGGGTATTACAATGAGCAGTTCTTC CASSLASGYYNEQFF . TRBV7-2 . TRBJ2-1
TGTGCCTTTGGGGGTTACCAAGAGACCCAGTACTTC CAFGGYQETQYF few TRBV30 . TRBJ2-5
TGTGCCACCAGCAGAGATCCCACCGGGACCGGTCTCGAGCAGTTCTTC CATSRDPTGTGLEQFF . TRBV15 . TRBJ2-1
TGTGCCAGCAGCTTGGATCCCAGCCCCTCCTACGAGCAGTACTTC CASSLDPSPSYEQYF . TRBV5-4 . TRBJ2-7
TGCGCCAGCAGCCCGTTCGGTGGACGGACAGATACGCAGTATTTT CASSPFGGRTDTQYF many TRBV4-1 . TRBJ2-3
TGTGCCAGCAGCACACAGGGGGCGCGGAATGAAAAACTGTTTTTT CASSTQGARNEKLFF . TRBV4-2 TRBD1 TRBJ1-4
TGTGCCAGCAGCTTAGGGGGCGATGAGCAGTTCTTC CASSLGGDEQFF few TRBV11-3 . TRBJ2-1
TGCAGCGCCGGGACAGGGGATTTTGAGCAGTACTTC CSAGTGDFEQYF few TRBV29-1 TRBD1 TRBJ2-5